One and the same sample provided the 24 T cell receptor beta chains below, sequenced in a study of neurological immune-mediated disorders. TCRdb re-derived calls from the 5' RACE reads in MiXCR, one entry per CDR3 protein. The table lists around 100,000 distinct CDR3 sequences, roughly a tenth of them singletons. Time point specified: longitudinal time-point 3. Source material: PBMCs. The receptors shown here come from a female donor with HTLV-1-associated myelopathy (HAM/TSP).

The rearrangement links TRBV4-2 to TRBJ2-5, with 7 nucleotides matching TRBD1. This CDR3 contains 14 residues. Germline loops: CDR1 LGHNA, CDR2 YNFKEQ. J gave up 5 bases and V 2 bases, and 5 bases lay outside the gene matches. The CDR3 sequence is CASSQHRGTETQYF. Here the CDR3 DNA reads TGTGCCAGCAGCCAACACAGGGGCACGGAGACCCAGTACTTC.

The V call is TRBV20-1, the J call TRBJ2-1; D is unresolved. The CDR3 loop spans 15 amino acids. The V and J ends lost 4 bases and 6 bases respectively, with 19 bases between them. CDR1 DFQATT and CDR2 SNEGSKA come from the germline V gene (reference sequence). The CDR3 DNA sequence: TGCAGTGCTACTCCCCGCACTTTCAGTGGCAATGAGCAGTTCTTC. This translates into CSATPRTFSGNEQFF.

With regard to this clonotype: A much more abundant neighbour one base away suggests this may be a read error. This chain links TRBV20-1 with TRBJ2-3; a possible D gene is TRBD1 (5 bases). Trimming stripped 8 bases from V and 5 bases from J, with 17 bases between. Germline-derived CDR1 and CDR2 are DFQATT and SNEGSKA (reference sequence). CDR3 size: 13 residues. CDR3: CSTKTGAEDTQYF. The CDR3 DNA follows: TGCAGTACCAAAACTGGGGCGGAAGATACGCAGTATTTT.

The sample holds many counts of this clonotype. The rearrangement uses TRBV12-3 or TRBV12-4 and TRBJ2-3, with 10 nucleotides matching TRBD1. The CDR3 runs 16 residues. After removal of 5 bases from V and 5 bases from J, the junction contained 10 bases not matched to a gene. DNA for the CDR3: TGTGCCAGCAGTCCCCGTGGGACAGGGGTAGGAGATACGCAGTATTTT. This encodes CASSPRGTGVGDTQYF.

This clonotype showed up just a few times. CDR3 in amino acids: CATSDLLSGGNEQFF. The CDR3 coding sequence is TGTGCCACCAGTGACCTGCTTAGCGGGGGCAATGAGCAGTTCTTC. The V and J genes are TRBV24-1 and TRBJ2-1; TRBD2 matches at 9 bases. Trimming removed 4 bases from V and 6 bases from J; junction bases left unmatched: 6. Germline V lookup: CDR1 KGHDR, CDR2 SFDVKD. There are 15 residues in the CDR3.

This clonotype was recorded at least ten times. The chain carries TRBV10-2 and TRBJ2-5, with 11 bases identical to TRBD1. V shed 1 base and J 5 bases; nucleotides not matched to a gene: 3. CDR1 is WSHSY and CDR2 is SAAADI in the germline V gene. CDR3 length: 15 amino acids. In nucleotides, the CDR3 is TGCGCCAGCAGTGAGTGGACAGGGGGCGATGAGACCCAGTACTTC. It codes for CASSEWTGGDETQYF.

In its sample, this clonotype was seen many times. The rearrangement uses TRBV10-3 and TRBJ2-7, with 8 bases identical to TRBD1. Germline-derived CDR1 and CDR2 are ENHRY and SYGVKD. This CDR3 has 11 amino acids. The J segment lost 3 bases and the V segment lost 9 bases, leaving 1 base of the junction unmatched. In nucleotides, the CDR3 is TGTGCCATTGGACAGGGCTACGAGCAGTACTTC. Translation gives CAIGQGYEQYF.

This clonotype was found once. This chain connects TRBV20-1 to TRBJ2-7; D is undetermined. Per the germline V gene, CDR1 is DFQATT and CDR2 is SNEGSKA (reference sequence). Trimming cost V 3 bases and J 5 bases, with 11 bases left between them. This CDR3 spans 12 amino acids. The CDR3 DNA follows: TGCAGTGCTAGCTATCCTCTAAACGAGCAGTACTTC. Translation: CSASYPLNEQYF.

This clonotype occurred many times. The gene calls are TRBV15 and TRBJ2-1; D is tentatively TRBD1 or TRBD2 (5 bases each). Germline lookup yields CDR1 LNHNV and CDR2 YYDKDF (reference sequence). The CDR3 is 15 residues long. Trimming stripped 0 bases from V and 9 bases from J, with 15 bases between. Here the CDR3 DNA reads TGTGCCACCAGCAGAGATCGGGCAGGGAGCGCTGAGCAGTTCTTC. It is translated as CATSRDRAGSAEQFF.

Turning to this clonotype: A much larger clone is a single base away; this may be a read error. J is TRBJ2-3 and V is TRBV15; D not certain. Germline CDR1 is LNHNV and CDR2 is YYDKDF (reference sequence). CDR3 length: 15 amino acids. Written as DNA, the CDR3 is TGTGCTACCAGCAGTGATCTTTCCGGGCCGGATACGCAGTATTTT. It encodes CATSSDLSGPDTQYF.

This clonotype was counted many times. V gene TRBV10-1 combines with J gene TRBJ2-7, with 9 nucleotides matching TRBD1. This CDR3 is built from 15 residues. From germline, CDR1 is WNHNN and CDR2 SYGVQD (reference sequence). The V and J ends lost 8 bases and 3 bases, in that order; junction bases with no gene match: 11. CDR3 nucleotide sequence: TGCGCCAGCCGCTGGGACAGGGACAAACTCTACGAGCAGTACTTC. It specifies CASRWDRDKLYEQYF.

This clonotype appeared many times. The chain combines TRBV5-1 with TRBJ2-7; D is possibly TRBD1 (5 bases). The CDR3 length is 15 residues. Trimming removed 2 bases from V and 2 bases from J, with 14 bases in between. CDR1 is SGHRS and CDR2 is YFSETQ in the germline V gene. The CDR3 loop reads CASSFGRGQTYEQYF. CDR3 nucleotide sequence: TGCGCCAGCAGCTTTGGAAGGGGCCAGACCTACGAGCAGTACTTC.

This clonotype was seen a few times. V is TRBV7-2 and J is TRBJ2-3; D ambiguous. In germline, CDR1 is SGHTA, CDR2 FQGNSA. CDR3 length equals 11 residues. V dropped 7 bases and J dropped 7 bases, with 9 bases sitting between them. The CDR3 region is CASTSKNTQYF. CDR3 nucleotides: TGTGCCAGCACCTCGAAGAATACGCAGTATTTT.

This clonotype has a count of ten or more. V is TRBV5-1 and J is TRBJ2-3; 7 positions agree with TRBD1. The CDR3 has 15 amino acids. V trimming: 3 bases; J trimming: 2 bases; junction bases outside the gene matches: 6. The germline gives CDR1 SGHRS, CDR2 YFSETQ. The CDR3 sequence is CASSSGDRDTDTQYF. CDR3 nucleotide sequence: TGCGCCAGCAGCTCAGGGGACAGAGACACAGATACGCAGTATTTT.

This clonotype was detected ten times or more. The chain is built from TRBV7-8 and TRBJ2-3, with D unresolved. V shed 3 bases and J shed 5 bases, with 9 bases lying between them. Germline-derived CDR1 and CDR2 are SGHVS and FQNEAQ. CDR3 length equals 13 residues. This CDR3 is CASSLLREDTQYF. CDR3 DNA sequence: TGTGCCAGCAGCTTGTTAAGGGAAGATACGCAGTATTTT.

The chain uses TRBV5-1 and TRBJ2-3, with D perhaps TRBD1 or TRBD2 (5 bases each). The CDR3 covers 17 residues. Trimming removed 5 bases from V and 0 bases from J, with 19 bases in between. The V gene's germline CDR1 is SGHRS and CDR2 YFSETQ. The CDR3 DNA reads TGCGCCAGCAGTACTCAAATTGGGGGATCTAGCACAGATACGCAGTATTTT. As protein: CASSTQIGGSSTDTQYF.

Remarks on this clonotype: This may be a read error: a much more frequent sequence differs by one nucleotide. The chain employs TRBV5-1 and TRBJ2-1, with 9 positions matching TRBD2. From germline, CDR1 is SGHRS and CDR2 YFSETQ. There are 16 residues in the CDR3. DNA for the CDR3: TGCACCAGCAGCCCAAGGCGCGGGGGGGCCACGGATGAGCAGTTCTTC. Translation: CTSSPRRGGATDEQFF.

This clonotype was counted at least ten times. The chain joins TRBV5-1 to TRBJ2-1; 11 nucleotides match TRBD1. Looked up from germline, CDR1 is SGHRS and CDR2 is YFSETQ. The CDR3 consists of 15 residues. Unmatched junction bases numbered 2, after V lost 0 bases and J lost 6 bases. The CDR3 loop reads CASSLEGTGGNEQFF. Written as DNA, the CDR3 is TGCGCCAGCAGCTTGGAAGGGACAGGGGGCAATGAGCAGTTCTTC.

The chain's CDR3 is CASSQDWQGGGTDTQYF. CDR3 DNA sequence: TGTGCCAGCAGCCAAGATTGGCAGGGAGGAGGCACAGATACGCAGTATTTT. The chain combines TRBV3-1 with TRBJ2-3; D may be TRBD2 (6 bases). The CDR3 sequence is 17 residues long. V lost 0 bases to trimming and J lost 1 base, with 14 bases between them. CDR1 LGHDT and CDR2 YNNKEL come from the germline V gene (reference sequence).

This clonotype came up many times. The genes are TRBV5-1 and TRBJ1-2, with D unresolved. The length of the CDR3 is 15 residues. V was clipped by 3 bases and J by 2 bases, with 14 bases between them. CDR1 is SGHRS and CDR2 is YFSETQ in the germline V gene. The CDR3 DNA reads TGCGCCAGCAGCTCGGGCAGCGTTTTCAACTATGGCTACACCTTC. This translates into CASSSGSVFNYGYTF.

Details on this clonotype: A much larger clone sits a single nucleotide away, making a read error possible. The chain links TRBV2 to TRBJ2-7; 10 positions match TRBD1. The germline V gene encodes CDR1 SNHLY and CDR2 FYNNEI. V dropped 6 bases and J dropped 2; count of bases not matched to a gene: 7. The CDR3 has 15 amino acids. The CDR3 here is CASSARTGGTYEQYF. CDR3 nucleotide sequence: TGTGCCAGCAGCGCCAGGACAGGGGGGACCTACGAGCAGTACTTC.

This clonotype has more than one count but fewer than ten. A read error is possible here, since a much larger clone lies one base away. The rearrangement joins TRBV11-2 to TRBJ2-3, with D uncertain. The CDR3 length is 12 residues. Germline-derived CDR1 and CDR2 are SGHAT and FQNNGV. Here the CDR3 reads CASSHAVDTQSF. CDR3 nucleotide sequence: TGTGCCAGCAGTCACGCGGTGGATACGCAGTCTTTT. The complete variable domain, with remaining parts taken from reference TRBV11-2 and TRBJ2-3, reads EAGVAQSPRYKIIEKRQSVAFWCNPISGHATLYWYQQILGQGPKLLIQFQNNGVVDDSQLPKDRFSAERLKGVDSTLKIQPAKLEDSAVYLCASSHAVDTQSFGPGTRLTVL.

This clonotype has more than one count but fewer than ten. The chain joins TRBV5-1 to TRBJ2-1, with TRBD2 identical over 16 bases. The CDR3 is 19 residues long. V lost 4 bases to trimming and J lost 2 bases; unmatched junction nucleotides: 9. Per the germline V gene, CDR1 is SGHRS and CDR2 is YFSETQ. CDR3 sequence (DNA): TGCGCCAGCAGCCGCGCCGGGACTAGCGGGGGGGCGGCCTACAATGAGCAGTTCTTC. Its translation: CASSRAGTSGGAAYNEQFF. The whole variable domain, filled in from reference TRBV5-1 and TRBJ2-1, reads KAGVTQTPRYLIKTRGQQVTLSCSPISGHRSVSWYQQTPGQGLQFLFEYFSETQRNKGNFPGRFSGRQFSNSRSEMNVSTLELGDSALYLCASSRAGTSGGAAYNEQFFGPGTRLTVL.

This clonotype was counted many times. CDR3 nucleotides: TGCGCCAGCAGTCAGGACACAACTAATGAAAAACTGTTTTTT. Amino acids: CASSQDTTNEKLFF. The V call is TRBV10-1, the J call TRBJ1-4; maybe TRBD1 (5 bases). Germline loops: CDR1 WNHNN, CDR2 SYGVQD (reference sequence). The CDR3 has 14 residues. Trimming took off 5 bases at V and 0 bases at J, with 7 bases between the two ends.